Listed here are 3 T cell receptor beta chains from one sample, sequenced in a study of blood T cell repertoires in COVID-19. Some clones are missing from TCRdb's copy, which holds only in-frame ones; the method was immunoSEQ multiplex PCR. The table has about 250,000 clones, 80% to 85% seen once. Sequencing was performed on peripheral blood. These receptors originate from a middle-aged man with active or convalescent COVID-19.

A single count supports this clone. The V call is TRBV4-3, the J call TRBJ1-2, with 8 bases fitting TRBD1. The germline CDR1 and CDR2 sequences are LGHNA and YSLEER. Trimming removed 0 bases from V and 4 bases from J; junction bases left unmatched: 1. This CDR3 comprises 14 residues. CDR3 in amino acids: CASSQDTGGYGYTF. CDR3 DNA sequence: TGCGCCAGCAGCCAAGATACAGGGGGCTATGGCTACACCTTC.

The V and J genes are TRBV7-9 and TRBJ2-1; perhaps TRBD1 as D (5 bases). The CDR3 is made up of 18 amino acids. The germline V and J ends were trimmed by 5 bases and 0 bases, with 20 bases remaining between them. The germline CDR1 and CDR2 sequences are SEHNR and FQNEAQ (reference sequence). The CDR3 loop reads CASSLTTAGHISYNEQFF. The CDR3 DNA follows: TGTGCCAGCAGCCTTACAACCGCAGGGCATATCTCCTACAATGAGCAGTTCTTC.

As regards this clone: The same CDR3 arises from other DNA sequences in this sample as well. The genes are TRBV7-9 and TRBJ1-1, with TRBD1 matching over 8 bases. V lost 1 base and J lost 5; bases outside the gene matches: 6. From germline, CDR1 is SEHNR and CDR2 FQNEAQ (reference sequence). CDR3 size: 15 residues. The chain's CDR3 is CASSLGTGRNTEAFF. The CDR3 nucleotides read TGTGCCAGCAGCTTAGGGACAGGGAGGAATACTGAAGCTTTCTTT. The variable domain in full, completed from reference TRBV7-9 and TRBJ1-1, reads DTGVSQNPRHKITKRGQNVTFRCDPISEHNRLYWYRQTLGQGPEFLTYFQNEAQLEKSRLLSDRFSAERPKGSFSTLEIQRTEQGDSAMYLCASSLGTGRNTEAFFGQGTRLTVV.